This T cell receptor beta chain was found in a study of T cells in Graves' hyperthyroidism and ophthalmopathy. The CDR3 is 14 residues long. V was cut by 3 bases and J by 5 bases, with 13 bases left in between. Looked up from germline, CDR1 is SGHTA and CDR2 is FQGNSA. As regards this clonotype: Its antigen is unknown.

The definition of stable Graves' hyperthyroidism was no ophthalmopathy progression within 18 months. General study findings and limits: Blood also held most thyroid clonotypes expanded beyond 0.001.

Amplified TCR beta CDR3 regions derived from RNA transcripts. Carried out on the TCR CDR3, a first-round RT-PCR used the HTBI primer set. Using its own MiXCR run on the multiplex PCR reads, TCRdb lists one record per CDR3 protein. The sample records 300,000 to 350,000 distinct CDR3 sequences, 14% being singletons. The receptor was isolated from a woman aged 30 to 39 with Graves' hyperthyroidism. The chain carries TRBV7-2 and TRBJ1-1, with D perhaps TRBD1 (5 bases). The specimen sequenced was blood. CDR3 protein: CASSLYQGPTEAFF. As DNA, the CDR3 is TGTGCCAGCAGCTTGTATCAGGGCCCAACTGAAGCTTTCTTT.